This T cell receptor (beta chain) emerged from a study of T-cell reconstitution after alpha-beta-depleted transplantation in children. The study, taken as a whole, reports: At around two months after transplant, the alpha-beta T cells were reportedly derived from several hundred expanded clones that came from non-depleted graft cells. Newly made T cells mostly supplied T-cell counts and diversity one year after transplant. High day-60 TCRbeta diversity in some patients came from surviving recipient T cells and thymic progenitors.

TCRbeta library preparation incorporated unique molecular identifiers. TCRdb reanalysed the PCR reads using MiXCR and keeps one entry per CDR3 protein. The sample contains 500,000 to 650,000 distinct CDR3 sequences, about an eighth of which appear only once. Per the germline V gene, CDR1 is PRHDT and CDR2 is FYEKMQ (reference sequence). The CDR3 loop spans 16 amino acids. V gave up 0 bases and J gave up 7 bases, with 16 bases separating them. A remark on this clonotype: Antigen specificity is unknown.

The receptor comes from a female patient between 2 and 15 years old who had a stem cell transplant for aplastic anemia, so the T cells may come from the graft donor. Sequencing was performed on PBMCs, mostly from graft donor cells, taken 180 days after TCRalphabeta/CD19-depleted stem cell transplant. The rearrangement joins TRBV13 to TRBJ2-1, with D possibly being TRBD1 or TRBD2 (5 bases each). Written as DNA, the CDR3 is TGTGCCAGCAGCTTAGGCTCGGGGCTAGTTAAGAATGAGCAGTTCTTC. Translation: CASSLGSGLVKNEQFF. The whole variable domain, filled in from reference TRBV13 and TRBJ2-1, reads AAGVIQSPRHLIKEKRETATLKCYPIPRHDTVYWYQQGPGQDPQFLISFYEKMQSDKGSIPDRFSAQQFSDYHSELNMSSLELGDSALYFCASSLGSGLVKNEQFFGPGTRLTVL.